A single T cell receptor beta chain is shown here with its context. The sample comes from a study of blood T cell repertoires in COVID-19. Study information: COVID-19 samples, acute and convalescent, were from the United States, Italy and Spain. T cells, B-cell-depleted T cells, or PBMCs provided the cDNA or gDNA that served as material.

Methods used by the authors: Estimation of nucleated cell counts relied on the amplification of reference gene primers. The repertoire was sequenced with immunoSEQ multiplex PCR; TCRdb's copy has only in-frame clones and lacks some. Clone size and the V and J calls come from that table; the DNA yielded D and trimming. The profile covers 81,000 or so clones, with roughly 92% appearing a single time and under 7.5% taken by the ten largest. Sequencing was done on a sample of peripheral blood. The TCR originated in a woman aged 55-69 years with active COVID-19.

CDR3 loop: CASSFGGSYEQYF. The CDR3, as DNA: TGTGCCAGCAGTTTTGGAGGCTCCTACGAGCAGTACTTC. The V call is TRBV27, the J call TRBJ2-7; tentative D call: TRBD2 (5 bases). With 3 bases removed from V and 0 bases from J, the gap between germline ends came to 6 bases. CDR3 length: 13 amino acids. Germline V lookup: CDR1 MNHEY, CDR2 SMNVEV (reference sequence).